This T cell receptor beta chain emerged from a study of cytomegalovirus exposure and HLA in healthy donors. Across the study: An early data release held 80 million or so unique TCRs from HLA-typed donors.

It was with 60 Vbeta and 13 Jbeta primers that the PCR ran. Clones were read by immunoSEQ multiplex PCR, and TCRdb kept only the in-frame ones, dropping some. This table has around 150,000 clones, over 60% appearing once. Study findings and constraints: Most subjects had HLA-A and HLA-B alleles reportedly predicted accurately by TCR beta sequences. Upon later analysis, HLA-associated TCR beta chains proved more clonally expanded than other, equally common chains. An analysis that came later showed most CMV-associated TCR beta chains appearing HLA-restricted.

From germline, CDR1 is MNHEY and CDR2 SVGAGI. The CDR3 loop spans 15 amino acids. For this clone: Its antigen is unknown. Mismatch with germline at one junction end may stem from a read error.

The clonotype was recovered from a middle-aged man in good health and CMV-seronegative. The specimen sequenced was PBMCs. This chain connects TRBV6-5 to TRBJ1-2; possibly TRBD1 for D (5 bases). CDR3 residues: CASSYSMSGSYGYPF. Written as DNA, the CDR3 is TGTGCCAGCAGTTACTCGATGTCAGGGTCTTATGGCTACCCCTTC.